Presented here are 24 T cell receptor beta chains from one specimen sequenced in a study of OX40 agonist ivuxolimab in advanced cancers. Here immunoSEQ multiplex PCR was the method, and the copy in TCRdb shows in-frame clones only, minus some. The sample shows about 53,000 clones, 75% to 90% of them seen only once. This specimen consisted of CD4+ or CD8+ T cells sorted from blood, obtained in a trial of the OX40 agonist ivuxolimab. The receptors shown here come from an adult with an advanced solid tumor such as melanoma, head and neck, liver or kidney cancer.

J is TRBJ2-5 and V is TRBV30; 8 bases agree with TRBD2. V shed 3 bases, J shed 5 bases, and the junction held 5 bases outside the gene matches. CDR3 length equals 13 residues. Germline CDR1 GTSNPN, CDR2 SVGIG (reference sequence). The CDR3 DNA reads as TGTGCCTGGAGCGGGAGGGCCGGGGAGACCCAGTACTTC. Translated: CAWSGRAGETQYF.

This sequence joins TRBV5-1 and TRBJ2-2; 16 bases fit TRBD2. V was pared by 0 bases and J by 4 bases, with 3 bases of the junction left unmatched. Germline V gives CDR1 SGHRS, CDR2 YFSETQ. This CDR3 has 18 residues. The CDR3 spells CASSLVGLAGGLTGELFF. CDR3 DNA sequence: TGCGCCAGCAGCTTGGTGGGACTAGCGGGAGGGCTCACCGGGGAGCTGTTTTTT.

J is TRBJ2-6 and V is TRBV2, with a weak D call TRBD1 (6 bases). This CDR3 is built from 18 residues. Germline-derived CDR1 and CDR2 are SNHLY and FYNNEI. The ends were cut back, 7 bases at V and 3 bases at J, with 22 bases in the middle. The CDR3 sequence: CASILLKGRGSGANVLTF. DNA for the CDR3: TGTGCCAGCATTCTGCTCAAGGGCAGGGGAAGTGGGGCCAACGTCCTGACTTTC. The full variable domain, completed using reference TRBV2 and TRBJ2-6, is EPEVTQTPSHQVTQMGQEVILRCVPISNHLYFYWYRQILGQKVEFLVSFYNNEISEKSEIFDDQFSVERPDGSNFTLKIRSTKLEDSAMYFCASILLKGRGSGANVLTFGAGSRLTVL.

The rearrangement joins TRBV10-3 to TRBJ2-1, with D perhaps assigned TRBD1 or TRBD2 (5 bases each). V lost 6 bases, J lost 5 bases, and 14 bases lay in between. Germline V CDR1 and CDR2: ENHRY, SYGVKD. This CDR3 contains 14 residues. CDR3 sequence: CAIRETGADNEQFF. The CDR3, as DNA: TGTGCCATCAGGGAGACCGGGGCCGACAATGAGCAGTTCTTC.

This sequence joins TRBV29-1 and TRBJ2-7; 8 bases map to TRBD2. This CDR3 spans 11 amino acids. Germline loops: CDR1 SQVTM, CDR2 ANQGSEA. V was pared by 7 bases and J by 5 bases, with 4 bases of the junction left unmatched. In DNA, the CDR3 is TGCAGCGCCGGGAGGGCTGACGAGCAGTACTTC. Translation: CSAGRADEQYF.

J is TRBJ2-7 and V is TRBV7-6; 7 bases fit TRBD1. The CDR3 runs 15 residues. Trimming took 1 base from V and 3 from J; bases not matched to a gene: 6. Germline CDR1 reads SGHVS; CDR2 reads FNYEAQ. CDR3 nucleotide sequence: TGTGCCAGCAGCTTAGAGGGGGCCGGATTCTACGAGCAGTACTTC. This sequence encodes CASSLEGAGFYEQYF.

This chain links TRBV6-1 with TRBJ1-5; 11 bases line up with TRBD1. The CDR3 loop spans 17 amino acids. Germline V lookup: CDR1 MNHNS, CDR2 SASEGT. After removal of 4 bases from V and 5 bases from J, the junction contained 10 bases not matched to a gene. CDR3 amino acids: CASSGDRRDRGDQPQHF. The CDR3 nucleotides read TGTGCCAGCAGTGGGGACCGCCGGGACAGGGGGGATCAGCCCCAGCATTTT.

CDR3 sequence (DNA): TGTGCCAGCTCACCACCGGGACAGCCTCAAGAGACCCAGTACTTC. Residues: CASSPPGQPQETQYF. This chain joins TRBV18 and TRBJ2-5, with 7 nucleotides matching TRBD1. Germline V gene sequence: CDR1 KGHSH, CDR2 LQKENI. This CDR3 region has 15 residues. V shed 0 bases, J shed 2 bases, and the junction held 3 bases outside the gene matches.

The chain uses TRBV29-1 and TRBJ2-1; no clear D. Germline CDR1 SQVTM, CDR2 ANQGSEA. The CDR3 totals 13 residues. Trimming removed 1 base at V and 8 bases at J, with 12 bases between. CDR3 nucleotides: TGCAGCGTTGAAGTAACCGGGCCGGATGAGCAGTTCTTC. Translation: CSVEVTGPDEQFF.

The rearrangement links TRBV7-2 to TRBJ2-3; a weak D match, TRBD2 (6 bases). The CDR3 runs to 14 residues. Trimming stripped 1 base from V and 11 bases from J, with 16 bases between. Germline CDR1 reads SGHTA; CDR2 reads FQGNSA. The CDR3 DNA is TGTGCCAGCAGCTTAGGGCCCACGGGAGAGAGGCAGTATTTT. This sequence encodes CASSLGPTGERQYF.

This chain joins TRBV7-8 and TRBJ1-1, with TRBD1 as a possible D gene (6 bases). Germline-derived CDR1 and CDR2 are SGHVS and FQNEAQ. The length of the CDR3 is 16 residues. V gave up 3 bases and J gave up 4 bases, with 18 bases separating them. The CDR3 bases are TGTGCCAGCAGCTTTGGCTTAGGGGGGGTAGGCACTGAAGCTTTCTTT. The encoded protein is CASSFGLGGVGTEAFF. The full variable domain, with the rest looked up from reference TRBV7-8 and TRBJ1-1, is GAGVSQSPRYKVAKRGQDVALRCDPISGHVSLFWYQQALGQGPEFLTYFQNEAQLDKSGLPSDRFFAERPEGSVSTLKIQRTQQEDSAVYLCASSFGLGGVGTEAFFGQGTRLTVV.

CDR3 region: CASRLEGDRNKNKNTEAFF. CDR3 in DNA: TGTGCAAGTCGCTTAGAGGGGGACAGAAACAAAAATAAGAACACTGAAGCTTTCTTT. This chain joins TRBV12-2 and TRBJ1-1; no check of the table's D call, TRBD1, against the DNA was made. TRBV12-2 is an annotated pseudogene. The CDR3 contains 19 residues.

As concerns this clone: Other DNA sequences of this sample code for an identical CDR3. The J gene is TRBJ2-5, the V gene TRBV28; tentatively, D is TRBD2 (7 bases). CDR1 is MDHEN, CDR2 SYDVKM, per germline. V lost 1 base and J lost 4, with 13 bases in between. The CDR3 sequence is 15 residues long. The CDR3, as DNA: TGTGCCAGCAGTTTATCAGGGGAGGGAGGAGAGACCCAGTACTTC. Amino acid sequence: CASSLSGEGGETQYF.

The V gene is TRBV29-1, the J gene TRBJ2-3, with TRBD2 matching 8 bases. CDR3 length equals 17 residues. Germline trimming cut 4 bases from V and 3 bases from J; bases unmatched to any gene: 15. Germline CDR1 reads SQVTM; CDR2 reads ANQGSEA. Written as DNA, the CDR3 is TGCAGCGTTGGAAGGCGGGGGGTTCTACCCGGAACAGATACGCAGTATTTT. Encoded protein: CSVGRRGVLPGTDTQYF.

The chain joins TRBV10-3 to TRBJ2-5; 9 bases fit TRBD2. This CDR3 region has 15 residues. J was trimmed by 5 bases and V by 4 bases; bases with no gene match: 8. Germline V gives CDR1 ENHRY, CDR2 SYGVKD. The CDR3 DNA reads TGTGCCATCAGTGTAGGCGCGGGGGGGTTGGAGACCCAGTACTTC. Residues: CAISVGAGGLETQYF.

Worth noting for this clone: One end of the junction varies from germline; a read error may be responsible. The V gene is TRBV4-2, the J gene TRBJ2-7; weak D call: TRBD1 (5 bases). The CDR3 contains 13 residues. Germline V gives CDR1 LGHNA, CDR2 YNFKEQ. DNA for the CDR3: TGTGCCAGCAGCCCGTCTGACAGCTACGAGCAGCACTTC. Translation gives CASSPSDSYEQHF.

This chain uses TRBV28 with TRBJ2-3; D may be TRBD1 (6 bases). Trimming removed 5 bases from V and 4 bases from J, with 16 bases in between. The CDR3 runs to 15 residues. Germline V gene lookup returns CDR1 MDHEN and CDR2 SYDVKM. The CDR3 bases are TGTGCCAGCAGTCAACATAAGACAGGACCAGATACGCAGTATTTT. Translation gives CASSQHKTGPDTQYF.

The chain recombines TRBV4-3 with TRBJ2-1; TRBD2 agrees at 8 bases. The CDR3 covers 17 residues. CDR1 is LGHNA, CDR2 YSLEER, per germline. V lost 0 bases to trimming and J lost 7 bases; unmatched junction nucleotides: 11. CDR3 nucleotides: TGCGCCAGCAGCCAAGATATGGCCGGGGGGGCGTTGAATGAGCAGTTCTTC. As protein: CASSQDMAGGALNEQFF.

The rearrangement uses TRBV19 and TRBJ1-1; D gene ambiguous. The germline V gene has CDR1 LNHDA and CDR2 SQIVND (reference sequence). Trimming pared 3 bases from V and 2 bases from J, leaving 10 bases between. The CDR3 has 14 amino acids. DNA for the CDR3: TGTGCCAGTAGTATCACGGGCAGCAACACTGAAGCTTTCTTT. Its translation is CASSITGSNTEAFF.

The V and J genes are TRBV7-6 and TRBJ1-6; tentatively, D is TRBD1 (6 bases). V gave up 5 bases and J gave up 6 bases, with 14 bases separating them. The CDR3 covers 15 residues. From germline, CDR1 is SGHVS and CDR2 FNYEAQ. The CDR3 protein is CASSAIGQTNSPLHF. CDR3 DNA: TGTGCCAGCAGCGCAATCGGACAGACTAATTCACCCCTCCACTTT.

The gene calls are TRBV6-5 and TRBJ2-1; D gene ambiguous. With 0 bases removed from V and 3 bases from J, the gap between germline ends came to 9 bases. Looked up from germline, CDR1 is MNHEY and CDR2 is SVGAGI. The CDR3 spans 15 residues. The CDR3 protein is CASSYSVTGYNEQFF. CDR3 sequence (DNA): TGTGCCAGCAGTTACTCAGTTACGGGCTACAATGAGCAGTTCTTC.

The genes are TRBV2 and TRBJ1-2, with D maybe TRBD1 (5 bases). Germline values: CDR1 SNHLY, CDR2 FYNNEI. Trimming left V 2 bases short and J 4 bases short, with 8 bases between. The CDR3 is made up of 13 amino acids. The DNA for the CDR3 is TGTGCCAGCAGTGAACAGGGCGTCTATGGCTACACCTTC. This codes for CASSEQGVYGYTF.

This chain links TRBV5-8 with TRBJ2-1; weak D call: TRBD1 (5 bases). V dropped 2 bases and J dropped 5 bases, with 17 bases sitting between them. Germline assignment: CDR1 SGHTS and CDR2 YDEGEE. The CDR3 loop spans 16 amino acids. The CDR3 sequence: CASSFYSGPDNNEQFF. The CDR3 DNA reads as TGTGCCAGCAGCTTTTATTCAGGGCCCGATAACAATGAGCAGTTCTTC.

This CDR3 is CASSLGESSGANVLTF. The DNA of the CDR3 is TGCGCCAGCAGCTTGGGAGAAAGCTCTGGGGCCAACGTCCTGACTTTC. V gene TRBV5-1 combines with J gene TRBJ2-6, with D hard to call. The CDR3 runs 16 residues. V lost 0 bases to trimming and J lost 0 bases, with 7 bases between them. CDR1 and CDR2 from the germline V gene are SGHRS and YFSETQ.